The source of this TCR beta chain is a study of breast tumors, draining lymph nodes, adjacent tissues. Points from the study as a whole: Luminal-like breast cancer showed significantly higher tumor–nontumor repertoire similarity than basal-like.

Of note for this clonotype: Antigen specificity is unknown. Its ends do not fully match the called genes, so a read error is possible.

The lymph nodes were axillary draining lymph nodes from breast cancer patients. The CDR3 consists of 19 residues. A single record per CDR3 protein comes from TCRdb applying MiXCR to the multiplex PCR reads. Of approximately 150,000 distinct CDR3 sequences in the sample, more than 25% were seen once. V gene TRBV12-3 or TRBV12-4 combines with J gene TRBJ2-5; 7 nucleotides line up with TRBD2. Specimen: axillary lymph node tissue. This clonotype was obtained from a female donor with breast cancer. Some clones in this sample may be carry-over from other donors' samples. CDR3 residues: CASSYTPGLVGAFGETRYF. DNA of the CDR3: TGTGCCAGCAGTTACACCCCCGGACTAGTGGGAGCCTTTGGAGAGACCCGGTACTTC.